Listed here are 32 T cell receptor beta chains from one sample, sequenced in a study of identifying expanded T cells in peripheral blood. Assay used: immunoSEQ multiplex PCR; TCRdb lists only in-frame clones, some missing. The sample includes roughly 92,000 clones, more than 70% of them seen just once. The sample comprised blood. Source of these receptors: a person aged 18 to 75 in good health.

V is TRBV19 and J is TRBJ1-5; 7 positions match TRBD1. From germline, CDR1 is LNHDA and CDR2 SQIVND (reference sequence). The CDR3 is 17 amino acids. V shed 5 bases and J 0 bases; nucleotides not matched to a gene: 10. Here the CDR3 reads CASSLGTDPFSNQPQHF. The CDR3 DNA follows: TGTGCCAGTAGTCTCGGGACAGACCCTTTTAGCAATCAGCCCCAGCATTTT.

The chain uses TRBV4-3 and TRBJ1-5; D call uncertain. V was pared by 6 bases and J by 6 bases, with 15 bases between. Germline V gene lookup returns CDR1 LGHNA and CDR2 YSLEER. The CDR3 consists of 14 residues. The CDR3 DNA sequence: TGCGCCAGCAGTGCTTGGGTAGAGGGTCAGCCCCAGCATTTT. It is translated as CASSAWVEGQPQHF.

The chain employs TRBV7-2 and TRBJ2-1, with TRBD1 matching over 8 bases. Germline CDR1 SGHTA, CDR2 FQGNSA. This CDR3 comprises 16 residues. V shed 0 bases, J shed 3 bases, and the junction held 4 bases outside the gene matches. The CDR3 is CASSLAVQGVYNEQFF. The CDR3 DNA follows: TGTGCCAGCAGCTTAGCGGTACAGGGGGTCTACAATGAGCAGTTCTTC. The whole variable domain, remainder taken from reference TRBV7-2 and TRBJ2-1, is GAGVSQSPSNKVTEKGKDVELRCDPISGHTALYWYRQSLGQGLEFLIYFQGNSAPDKSGLPSDRFSAERTGGSVSTLTIQRTQQEDSAVYLCASSLAVQGVYNEQFFGPGTRLTVL.

This chain joins TRBV5-1 and TRBJ1-1; D gene unclear. The CDR3 consists of 15 residues. The germline V gene encodes CDR1 SGHRS and CDR2 YFSETQ. V lost 0 bases and J lost 0, with 9 bases in between. The CDR3, as DNA: TGCGCCAGCAGCTTGGTATCCGGGTTGAACACTGAAGCTTTCTTT. Translation gives CASSLVSGLNTEAFF.

This chain uses TRBV27 with TRBJ1-2, with unresolved D. This CDR3 spans 15 amino acids. Trimming left V 2 bases short and J 0 bases short, with 10 bases between. Germline V CDR1 and CDR2: MNHEY, SMNVEV (reference sequence). Here the CDR3 DNA reads TGTGCCAGCAGTTTAACGCAAAGCACTAACTATGGCTACACCTTC. Protein product: CASSLTQSTNYGYTF.

The chain is built from TRBV7-2 and TRBJ1-3; no definite D call. The CDR3 covers 17 residues. V lost 4 bases and J lost 1, with 17 bases in between. Germline V lookup: CDR1 SGHTA, CDR2 FQGNSA. The CDR3, as DNA: TGTGCCAGCAGCTATGGCCCCTGGTCGGGGTCTGGAAACACCATATATTTT. Translating gives CASSYGPWSGSGNTIYF.

The CDR3, as DNA: TGTGCCAGCACCCTAGGAAACAGTGGGGGAACGGGCTACACCTTC. Amino acid sequence: CASTLGNSGGTGYTF. This chain links TRBV7-9 with TRBJ1-2; possible D gene TRBD1, 5 bases. This CDR3 comprises 15 residues. The V gene's germline CDR1 is SEHNR and CDR2 FQNEAQ (reference sequence). The germline V and J ends were trimmed by 7 bases and 8 bases, with 23 bases remaining between them.

This clone has a single count. V is TRBV9 and J is TRBJ2-7; 8 nucleotides line up with TRBD2. CDR1 and CDR2 (germline): SGDLS, YYNGEE. This CDR3 comprises 13 residues. V shed 5 bases, J shed 5 bases, and the junction held 6 bases outside the gene matches. The CDR3 DNA sequence: TGTGCCAGCAGTAAGCGGGGGAGGGACGAGCAGTACTTC. This translates into CASSKRGRDEQYF.

The CDR3 sequence: CASSRRPADEKLFF. In nucleotides, the CDR3 is TGCGCCAGCAGTCGTAGACCCGCCGATGAAAAACTGTTTTTT. This sequence joins TRBV23-1 and TRBJ1-4; D is uncertain. Being an ORF, TRBV23-1 has a function that is uncertain. Trimming cost V 4 bases and J 6 bases, with 12 bases left between them. The CDR3 runs to 14 residues.

This sequence joins TRBV14 and TRBJ2-1; D gene uncertain. Trimming stripped 2 bases from V and 12 bases from J, with 8 bases between. CDR3 length: 11 amino acids. Germline V gene lookup returns CDR1 SGHDN and CDR2 FVKESK. The CDR3: CASSQSEWQFF. CDR3 DNA sequence: TGTGCCAGCAGCCAAAGTGAGTGGCAGTTCTTC.

The chain joins TRBV14 to TRBJ2-7; no clear D gene. V lost 4 bases and J 8 bases, leaving 18 bases between the germline ends. The V gene's germline CDR1 is SGHDN and CDR2 FVKESK. This CDR3 spans 14 amino acids. CDR3 in amino acids: CASSLESGPAKQYF. CDR3 nucleotides: TGTGCCAGCAGCCTCGAGTCCGGGCCCGCCAAGCAGTACTTC.

This sequence joins TRBV2 and TRBJ2-3, with D perhaps matching TRBD1 or TRBD2 (5 bases each). This CDR3 comprises 12 residues. The ends were cut back, 6 bases at V and 4 bases at J, with 8 bases in the middle. The germline V gene has CDR1 SNHLY and CDR2 FYNNEI. The CDR3, as DNA: TGTGCCAGCAGGGGGGACGCAGATACGCAGTATTTT. It is translated as CASRGDADTQYF. Full variable domain (outside the CDR3, taken from reference TRBV2 and TRBJ2-3): EPEVTQTPSHQVTQMGQEVILRCVPISNHLYFYWYRQILGQKVEFLVSFYNNEISEKSEIFDDQFSVERPDGSNFTLKIRSTKLEDSAMYFCASRGDADTQYFGPGTRLTVL.

This sequence joins TRBV29-1 and TRBJ2-7; TRBD1 might be the D (6 bases). The CDR3 covers 12 residues. Germline V gives CDR1 SQVTM, CDR2 ANQGSEA. Between the trimmed V and J ends, which lost 6 bases and 5 bases, there was a span of 14 bases. The CDR3 loop reads CSVKQGFHEQYF. The CDR3 bases are TGCAGCGTCAAACAGGGTTTCCACGAGCAGTACTTC.

The CDR3 DNA is TGTGCCAGCAGGGGGAGGGAGACCCAGTACTTC. The encoded protein is CASRGRETQYF. The chain is built from TRBV5-6 and TRBJ2-5; possible D gene TRBD2, 6 bases. With 5 bases removed from V and 5 bases from J, the gap between germline ends came to 7 bases. CDR3 length: 11 residues. CDR1 is SGHDT and CDR2 is YYEEEE in the germline V gene.

J is TRBJ1-2 and V is TRBV28; a possible D gene is TRBD1 (6 bases). The length of the CDR3 is 14 residues. The germline V and J ends were trimmed by 5 bases and 0 bases, with 10 bases remaining between them. Germline lookup yields CDR1 MDHEN and CDR2 SYDVKM. The CDR3 coding sequence is TGTGCCAGCAGTCAGACAGGCACTAACTATGGCTACACCTTC. Protein: CASSQTGTNYGYTF.

The rearrangement joins TRBV9 to TRBJ1-6, with D tentatively TRBD1 (6 bases). The CDR3 contains 14 residues. Germline V lookup: CDR1 SGDLS, CDR2 YYNGEE. V was shortened by 3 bases and J by 5 bases, with 9 bases between the two germline ends. CDR3 loop: CASSAYRDNSPLHF. The CDR3 coding sequence is TGTGCCAGCAGCGCGTACAGGGATAATTCACCCCTCCACTTT.

The chain uses TRBV7-2 and TRBJ2-2; TRBD1 might be the D (6 bases). Deletions cut 7 bases from V and 6 bases from J, with 12 bases between. CDR3 length equals 13 residues. CDR1 and CDR2 (germline): SGHTA, FQGNSA. CDR3 in amino acids: CASNSRGAGELFF. CDR3 in DNA: TGTGCCAGCAACTCCAGGGGAGCCGGGGAGCTGTTTTTT. Drawing the rest from reference TRBV7-2 and TRBJ2-2, the complete variable domain is GAGVSQSPSNKVTEKGKDVELRCDPISGHTALYWYRQSLGQGLEFLIYFQGNSAPDKSGLPSDRFSAERTGGSVSTLTIQRTQQEDSAVYLCASNSRGAGELFFGEGSRLTVL.

DNA of the CDR3: TGTGCCAGCAGCCAGAGACAGGGGCTTATCTACGAGCAGTACTTC. As protein: CASSQRQGLIYEQYF. This sequence joins TRBV9 and TRBJ2-7; 8 positions agree with TRBD1. V was clipped by 4 bases and J by 3 bases; unmatched bases: 9. The CDR3 spans 15 residues. Germline loops: CDR1 SGDLS, CDR2 YYNGEE.

The rearrangement uses TRBV6-6 and TRBJ1-1; D ambiguous. This CDR3 comprises 14 residues. Germline V gene lookup returns CDR1 MNHNY and CDR2 SVGAGI (reference sequence). Trimming pared 2 bases from V and 4 bases from J, leaving 11 bases between. In nucleotides, the CDR3 is TGTGCCAGCAGTTACGGGGATTGGAGCACTGAAGCTTTCTTT. It is translated as CASSYGDWSTEAFF.

The chain combines TRBV5-1 with TRBJ1-1, with D tentatively TRBD1 (5 bases). V lost 0 bases and J lost 3, with 9 bases in between. Germline lookup yields CDR1 SGHRS and CDR2 YFSETQ. The CDR3 contains 14 residues. The chain's CDR3 is CASSLDGGYTEAFF. The CDR3 nucleotides are TGCGCCAGCAGCTTGGATGGGGGATACACTGAAGCTTTCTTT. Filled out from reference TRBV5-1 and TRBJ1-1, the complete variable domain reads KAGVTQTPRYLIKTRGQQVTLSCSPISGHRSVSWYQQTPGQGLQFLFEYFSETQRNKGNFPGRFSGRQFSNSRSEMNVSTLELGDSALYLCASSLDGGYTEAFFGQGTRLTVV.

The J gene is TRBJ2-5, the V gene TRBV18; weak D call: TRBD1 (6 bases). Trimming took off 5 bases at V and 4 bases at J, with 8 bases between the two ends. Looked up from germline, CDR1 is KGHSH and CDR2 is LQKENI. This CDR3 region has 12 residues. The CDR3 bases are TGTGCCAGCTCAGCCAGGGGAGAGACCCAGTACTTC. It yields the protein CASSARGETQYF.

This CDR3 reads CASSLGQGGNNYGYTF. The CDR3 DNA sequence: TGTGCCAGCTCACTAGGACAGGGTGGTAATAACTATGGCTACACCTTC. J is TRBJ1-2 and V is TRBV18; 8 bases agree with TRBD1. Losses at the gene ends were 4 bases for V and 1 base for J; bases not matched to a gene: 8. CDR1 and CDR2 from the germline V gene are KGHSH and LQKENI. The CDR3 is 16 amino acids.

V gene TRBV6-1 combines with J gene TRBJ2-1, with 11 bases fitting TRBD2. The germline V gene has CDR1 MNHNS and CDR2 SASEGT. The CDR3 sequence is 20 residues long. V lost 3 bases to trimming and J lost 0 bases; unmatched junction nucleotides: 13. The CDR3 here is CASSDPAGLAGGYSYNEQFF. CDR3 DNA sequence: TGTGCCAGCAGTGACCCCGCCGGGCTAGCGGGGGGTTACTCCTACAATGAGCAGTTCTTC.

The chain has TRBV7-8 and TRBJ2-7; D is possibly TRBD2 (5 bases). With 5 bases removed from V and 3 bases from J, the gap between germline ends came to 14 bases. This CDR3 is built from 14 residues. CDR1 and CDR2 (germline): SGHVS, FQNEAQ. The CDR3 sequence is CASSPPGGRYEQYF. The CDR3 region has the DNA TGTGCCAGCAGCCCCCCAGGCGGGCGCTACGAGCAGTACTTC.

The gene calls are TRBV11-2 and TRBJ2-1; D might be TRBD1 (6 bases). This CDR3 is built from 19 residues. Per the germline V gene, CDR1 is SGHAT and CDR2 is FQNNGV. Trimming shortened V by 5 bases and J by 2 bases, and 25 bases separated the two germline ends. The CDR3 nucleotides are TGTGCCAGCAGCGGGCGAACAGGGTTGGGGAAGAGACCCTACAATGAGCAGTTCTTC. It is translated as CASSGRTGLGKRPYNEQFF.

The chain is built from TRBV9 and TRBJ1-6; D uncertain. This CDR3 spans 16 amino acids. V lost 0 bases, J lost 0 bases, and 7 bases lay in between. CDR1 and CDR2 from the germline V gene are SGDLS and YYNGEE. CDR3 protein: CASSVDGSSYNSPLHF. The CDR3 DNA is TGTGCCAGCAGCGTAGACGGTAGCTCCTATAATTCACCCCTCCACTTT.

V and J are TRBV28 and TRBJ1-3; D remains unclear. CDR3 size: 15 residues. Germline CDR1 reads MDHEN; CDR2 reads SYDVKM. Trimming pared 4 bases from V and 0 bases from J, leaving 10 bases between. CDR3 in DNA: TGTGCCAGCAGTTCCGGACTTCCCTCTGGAAACACCATATATTTT. This gives the protein CASSSGLPSGNTIYF.

Notes on this clone: In the same sample, other DNA sequences code for this CDR3. DNA of the CDR3: TGTGCCAGCTCACCCGACAGGGACTATGGCTACACCTTC. This sequence encodes CASSPDRDYGYTF. The gene calls are TRBV18 and TRBJ1-2; 7 nucleotides match TRBD1. The ends lost 3 bases at V and 3 bases at J; junction bases unmatched: 1. Germline V gene data show CDR1 as KGHSH and CDR2 as LQKENI. The CDR3 is 13 amino acids. Drawing the rest from reference TRBV18 and TRBJ1-2, the complete variable domain is NAGVMQNPRHLVRRRGQEARLRCSPMKGHSHVYWYRQLPEEGLKFMVYLQKENIIDESGMPKERFSAEFPKEGPSILRIQQVVRGDSAAYFCASSPDRDYGYTFGSGTRLTVV.

The DNA for the CDR3 is TGTGCCAGCAGCTTCGTGGGTTCATTTTACGAGCAGTACTTC. This encodes CASSFVGSFYEQYF. This chain connects TRBV7-2 to TRBJ2-7; D gene uncertain. Germline V gene sequence: CDR1 SGHTA, CDR2 FQGNSA. The CDR3 runs 14 residues. The V end lost 3 bases, the J end lost 4 bases, and 13 bases lay between the germline ends.

This clone was seen more than once but under ten times. V is TRBV18 and J is TRBJ1-5, with D perhaps TRBD1 (5 bases). Trimming removed 3 bases from V and 7 bases from J, with 16 bases in between. CDR1 is KGHSH, CDR2 LQKENI, per germline. This CDR3 has 15 residues. CDR3: CASSPRQGSEQPQHF. CDR3 bases: TGTGCCAGCTCACCCAGGCAGGGTTCGGAGCAGCCCCAGCATTTT.

The chain is built from TRBV4-3 and TRBJ1-6; TRBD1 might be the D (6 bases). Trimming cost V 1 base and J 9 bases, with 19 bases left between them. The CDR3 loop spans 17 amino acids. Germline assignment: CDR1 LGHNA and CDR2 YSLEER. The CDR3 protein is CASSQAYTGTPRSPLHF. The DNA of the CDR3 is TGCGCCAGCAGCCAAGCCTACACCGGGACACCACGTTCACCCCTCCACTTT.

The chain uses TRBV28 and TRBJ2-1; 7 nucleotides match TRBD2. The V gene end was trimmed by 7 bases and the J gene end by 8 bases; junction bases not matched to a gene: 11. In germline, CDR1 is MDHEN, CDR2 SYDVKM. The CDR3 is 14 residues long. CDR3 sequence reads: CASNAGDSRYEQFF. CDR3 nucleotide sequence: TGTGCCAGCAACGCGGGGGACTCAAGATATGAGCAGTTCTTC.